What follows is one T cell receptor (beta chain) and its context. This sample was included in a study of cytomegalovirus exposure and HLA in healthy donors. The PCR ran on 60 Vbeta and 13 Jbeta primers. This table comes from immunoSEQ multiplex PCR, and its TCRdb copy is limited to in-frame clones, with some not included. The repertoire holds over 200,000 clones, with approximately 80% as singletons. The V segment lost 5 bases and the J segment 5 bases; nucleotides outside the gene matches: 5. This CDR3 is built from 14 residues. Germline CDR1 is MNHNY and CDR2 is SVGAGI (reference sequence). The TCR sequence derives from a middle-aged woman in good health and CMV-seronegative. This chain joins TRBV6-6 and TRBJ1-2, with 10 nucleotides matching TRBD1. The sequenced sample was PBMCs. The CDR3 nucleotides are TGTGCCAGCAGTGGGACAGGGGATTCATATGGCTACACCTTC. Translation gives CASSGTGDSYGYTF.